What follows describes a single TCR beta chain. The data belong to a study of Ad26.COV2.S vaccination and SARS-CoV-2 variants. Study at large: The Ad26.COV2.S arm of the COV1001 trial was where the donor was placed.

The V end was cut by 5 bases, the J end by 1 base, with 12 bases between. Germline assignment: CDR1 LGHNT and CDR2 FRNRAP. The CDR3 is 15 amino acids. Treatment reported: 19 received Ad26.COV2.S at low or high dose, single or two shots; about 5 received placebo; per-sample allocation not given. Repertoires come from day 63 after the first vaccine or placebo injection. Sequencing was performed with immunoSEQ multiplex PCR; in TCRdb, only in-frame clones are kept and a portion is missing. The table has around 370,000 clones, approximately 81% seen once. The chain carries TRBV12-5 and TRBJ1-3; D unclear. The input for sequencing was peripheral blood, taken in a trial of Ad26.COV2.S vaccine versus placebo. The receptor was isolated from a person aged 18-60 years who received the Ad26.COV2.S COVID-19 vaccine or a placebo. The CDR3 bases are TGTGCTAGTGGTCCTTCTGGAGGGTCTGGAAACACCATATATTTT. Amino acids: CASGPSGGSGNTIYF.